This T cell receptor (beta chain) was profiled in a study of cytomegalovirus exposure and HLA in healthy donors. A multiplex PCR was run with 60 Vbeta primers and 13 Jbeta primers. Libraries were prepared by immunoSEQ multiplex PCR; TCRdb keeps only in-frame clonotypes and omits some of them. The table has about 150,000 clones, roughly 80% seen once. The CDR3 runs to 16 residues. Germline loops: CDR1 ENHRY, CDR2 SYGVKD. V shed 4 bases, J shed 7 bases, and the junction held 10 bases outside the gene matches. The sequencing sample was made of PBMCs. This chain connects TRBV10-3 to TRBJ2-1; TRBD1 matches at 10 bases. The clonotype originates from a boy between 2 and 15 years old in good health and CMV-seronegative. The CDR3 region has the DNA TGTGCCATCAGTGGGGGACAGGGGAATGTTCGGAATGAGCAGTTCTTC. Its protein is CAISGGQGNVRNEQFF.